This T cell receptor beta chain was sequenced in a study of CD8 T cells in Susac syndrome. Background on the study: Within the sequenced Susac syndrome patient group, five or six exhibited active disease and eight were in remission.

High-throughput TCR beta sequencing covered peripheral CD8+ and CD4+ T cells. The diagnostic criteria for definite or probable disease, as recently defined, were met by the patients with Susac syndrome. Reverse transcription of roughly 0.45 to 1 ug RNA was performed with random hexamers. An immunoSEQ multiplex PCR amplified TCR beta CDR3 over 54 Vbeta and 13 Jbeta. TCRdb reanalysed the immunoSEQ multiplex PCR reads using MiXCR and keeps one entry per CDR3 protein. Among a few hundred thousand distinct CDR3 sequences listed, approximately 94% were seen once. In germline, CDR1 is DFQATT, CDR2 SNEGSKA (reference sequence). The CDR3 has 15 residues. V gave up 6 bases and J gave up 6 bases; unmatched junction bases: 12.

The V gene is TRBV20-1, the J gene TRBJ2-1; TRBD1 agrees at 9 bases. Sample: CD4+ T cells from PBMCs. This TCR came from a human donor with Susac syndrome. CDR3 amino acids: CSALDRGGRANEQFF. CDR3 nucleotide sequence: TGCAGTGCACTGGACAGGGGTGGAAGGGCCAATGAGCAGTTCTTC.